The clone carrying this T cell receptor beta chain was seen repeatedly, ten times or more. The sample originates from a study of patients and donors after allogeneic stem cell transplantation. V gave up 3 bases and J gave up 7 bases, with 12 bases separating them. The CDR3 contains 13 residues. TCRdb reanalysed the RT-PCR reads using MiXCR and keeps one entry per CDR3 protein. This table holds 100,000 to 130,000 distinct CDR3 sequences, 35% to 45% found once. This receptor was taken from a human donor who was either an allogeneic HSCT recipient or a stem cell or donor lymphocyte infusion donor (not recorded which). It is not recorded whose cells these are; they may come from a transplant donor. V is TRBV12-3 or TRBV12-4 and J is TRBJ1-2, with D possibly TRBD1 on 6 matching bases. Sequencing was performed on blood, either unsorted or a sorted T cell fraction (not recorded which). CDR3 sequence reads: CASSFRGAPGYTF. The CDR3 DNA reads TGTGCCAGCAGTTTTCGGGGGGCCCCTGGCTACACCTTC.